The 29 T cell receptor beta chains below all came from one sample that was sequenced in a study of immune cell composition in non-small cell lung cancer. Generated by immunoSEQ multiplex PCR, the TCRdb table keeps only in-frame clones and is missing some. The repertoire has about 600 clones, about 70% of them found once; the top ten carry about 61%. Normal lung was taken at the farthest possible site, at least 3 cm from tumour. Material: non-adjacent lung tissue. The receptor set was obtained from a human donor with non-small cell lung cancer.

The chain recombines TRBV27 with TRBJ2-2, with D maybe TRBD2 (6 bases). V lost 0 bases and J lost 3, with 11 bases in between. The CDR3 has 16 residues. Germline V gene sequence: CDR1 MNHEY, CDR2 SMNVEV (reference sequence). The CDR3 sequence is CASSLSGGEDTGELFF. For the CDR3, the DNA is TGTGCCAGCAGTTTATCCGGGGGAGAGGACACCGGGGAGCTGTTTTTT.

This clone qualifies as hyperexpanded (1% or more). One junction end disagrees with the germline gene, perhaps due to a read error. This chain links TRBV29-1 with TRBJ2-7, with 7 bases lining up with TRBD2. The CDR3 consists of 11 residues. CDR1 is SQVTM and CDR2 is ANQGSEA in the germline V gene. CDR3 DNA sequence: TGCAGCGTAGGCCAAGCGGGAAACCTAAACTTC. Translated: CSVGQAGNLNF.

The chain joins TRBV28 to TRBJ2-3; D is unclear. CDR1 MDHEN and CDR2 SYDVKM come from the germline V gene. CDR3 size: 15 residues. V lost 1 base to trimming and J lost 2 bases, with 10 bases between them. CDR3 amino acids: CASSLSATLTDTQYF. For the CDR3, the DNA is TGTGCCAGCAGTTTATCGGCAACCCTCACAGATACGCAGTATTTT. Together with reference TRBV28 and TRBJ2-3, the CDR3 gives the full variable domain: DVKVTQSSRYLVKRTGEKVFLECVQDMDHENMFWYRQDPGLGLRLIYFSYDVKMKEKGDIPEGYSVSREKKERFSLILESASTNQTSMYLCASSLSATLTDTQYFGPGTRLTVL.

This clone was seen only a few times. The germline gene is not matched at one end of the junction; a read error may be the cause. This chain links TRBV6-5 with TRBJ1-2; D unresolved. The CDR3 runs 13 residues. CDR1 and CDR2 from the germline V gene are MNHEY and SVGAGI. This CDR3 is CAISDGLHYGYTF. In DNA, the CDR3 is TGTGCCATCAGTGACGGCCTGCACTATGGCTACACCTTC.

This clone showed up just once. The chain links TRBV10-3 to TRBJ1-6, with 7 bases fitting TRBD1. This CDR3 comprises 14 residues. In germline, CDR1 is ENHRY, CDR2 SYGVKD. After removal of 5 bases from V and 5 bases from J, the junction contained 3 bases not matched to a gene. CDR3 in DNA: TGTGCCATCAGTCTCGGGACAGATAATTCACCCCTCCACTTT. Translating it yields CAISLGTDNSPLHF.

CDR3 residues: CASSPQSLRGLLETQYF. Here the CDR3 DNA reads TGTGCCAGCTCACCACAAAGCTTACGGGGGCTATTGGAGACCCAGTACTTC. The J gene is TRBJ2-5, the V gene TRBV18; the D gene could be TRBD1 or TRBD2 (6 bases each). This CDR3 has 17 residues. The V and J ends lost 1 base and 5 bases respectively, with 20 bases between them. Germline CDR1 reads KGHSH; CDR2 reads LQKENI. Complete variable domain (other parts from reference TRBV18 and TRBJ2-5): NAGVMQNPRHLVRRRGQEARLRCSPMKGHSHVYWYRQLPEEGLKFMVYLQKENIIDESGMPKERFSAEFPKEGPSILRIQQVVRGDSAAYFCASSPQSLRGLLETQYFGPGTRLLVL.

This sequence joins TRBV27 and TRBJ2-3; 9 nucleotides line up with TRBD1. The CDR3 covers 16 residues. Germline V gene data show CDR1 as MNHEY and CDR2 as SMNVEV (reference sequence). Trimming took 5 bases from V and 1 from J; bases not matched to a gene: 7. CDR3 coding DNA: TGTGCCAGCAGTCCTAAGAGGGACAGGGGCACAGATACGCAGTATTTT. Protein sequence: CASSPKRDRGTDTQYF.

V is TRBV7-9 and J is TRBJ2-7; 7 bases are shared with TRBD1. J was trimmed by 6 bases and V by 5 bases; bases with no gene match: 10. Germline-derived CDR1 and CDR2 are SEHNR and FQNEAQ (reference sequence). The CDR3 is made up of 14 amino acids. The CDR3 region is CASSPDRIGFEQYF. CDR3 in DNA: TGTGCCAGCAGCCCGGACAGGATCGGATTCGAGCAGTACTTC. Complete variable domain (other parts from reference TRBV7-9 and TRBJ2-7): DTGVSQNPRHKITKRGQNVTFRCDPISEHNRLYWYRQTLGQGPEFLTYFQNEAQLEKSRLLSDRFSAERPKGSFSTLEIQRTEQGDSAMYLCASSPDRIGFEQYFGPGTRLTVT.

The chain carries TRBV11-1 and TRBJ2-7, with TRBD1 matching over 7 bases. This CDR3 is 14 amino acids long. J gave up 6 bases and V 5 bases, and 10 bases lay outside the gene matches. Germline V gives CDR1 SGHAT, CDR2 FQDESV (reference sequence). As DNA, the CDR3 is TGTGCCAGCAGCCCGGACAGGATCGGATTCGAGCAGTACTTC. Translating gives CASSPDRIGFEQYF.

The V and J genes are TRBV7-9 and TRBJ1-1; possible D gene TRBD1, 5 bases. This CDR3 contains 14 residues. Germline V CDR1 and CDR2: SEHNR, FQNEAQ (reference sequence). Trimming removed 5 bases from V and 5 bases from J, with 15 bases in between. The CDR3: CASSRPEGRTEAFF. The CDR3 nucleotides read TGTGCCAGCAGCCGCCCGGAGGGGAGGACTGAAGCTTTCTTT.

The sample holds a few counts of this clone. V usage is TRBV28 and J usage is TRBJ1-2; D is perhaps TRBD1 (6 bases). V lost 5 bases, J lost 4 bases, and 14 bases lay in between. The CDR3 has 14 residues. In germline, CDR1 is MDHEN, CDR2 SYDVKM. The CDR3 region is CASSQTGKGYGYTF. CDR3 nucleotides: TGTGCCAGCAGTCAAACAGGGAAGGGCTATGGCTACACCTTC.

The rearrangement links TRBV5-1 to TRBJ2-1; the D is unclear. V shed 3 bases and J shed 7 bases, with 14 bases lying between them. The CDR3 is 14 amino acids. Germline V CDR1 and CDR2: SGHRS, YFSETQ. As DNA, the CDR3 is TGCGCCAGCAGCTCCCTACTCCCGGTAAATGAGCAGTTCTTC. This sequence encodes CASSSLLPVNEQFF.

This clone showed up just a few times. The V gene is TRBV30, the J gene TRBJ1-5, with 11 bases matching TRBD1. Trimming cost V 5 bases and J 6 bases; bases outside gene matches: 3. CDR3 size: 13 residues. Germline CDR1 and CDR2: GTSNPN and SVGIG (reference sequence). CDR3 loop: CAWGTGGSQPQHF. CDR3 DNA: TGTGCCTGGGGGACAGGGGGGAGTCAGCCCCAGCATTTT.

The chain is built from TRBV2 and TRBJ2-7; possibly TRBD2 for D (5 bases). This CDR3 contains 13 residues. Germline CDR1 reads SNHLY; CDR2 reads FYNNEI. Trimming removed 7 bases from V and 5 bases from J, with 15 bases in between. CDR3 in amino acids: CASTDGNTHEQYF. In DNA form, the CDR3 reads TGTGCCAGCACGGACGGGAACACCCACGAGCAGTACTTC. The variable domain in full, completed from reference TRBV2 and TRBJ2-7, reads EPEVTQTPSHQVTQMGQEVILRCVPISNHLYFYWYRQILGQKVEFLVSFYNNEISEKSEIFDDQFSVERPDGSNFTLKIRSTKLEDSAMYFCASTDGNTHEQYFGPGTRLTVT.

The table lists this clone with a few counts. The V and J genes are TRBV6-4 and TRBJ2-1, with a weak D call TRBD1 (6 bases). The CDR3 runs to 14 residues. The V gene's germline CDR1 is MRHNA and CDR2 SNTAGT. Trimming took 2 bases from V and 7 from J, leaving 12 bases between them. This CDR3 is CASSDRGSMNEQFF. DNA for the CDR3: TGTGCCAGCAGTGACAGGGGGAGTATGAATGAGCAGTTCTTC.

The table lists this clone with a few counts. V and J are TRBV27 and TRBJ2-7; D ambiguous. Germline-derived CDR1 and CDR2 are MNHEY and SMNVEV (reference sequence). The CDR3 is 13 amino acids. Trimming shortened V by 3 bases and J by 6 bases, and 12 bases separated the two germline ends. The chain's CDR3 is CASSFTISGEQYF. The CDR3 coding sequence is TGTGCCAGCAGTTTTACAATCTCGGGCGAGCAGTACTTC.

This clone ranks as hyperexpanded. V usage is TRBV30 and J usage is TRBJ1-5, with 7 bases identical to TRBD1. The CDR3 is 15 amino acids. Germline values: CDR1 GTSNPN, CDR2 SVGIG (reference sequence). Losses at the gene ends were 2 bases for V and 0 bases for J; bases not matched to a gene: 4. The CDR3 coding sequence is TGTGCCTGGAGTAACAGGGGAAGTAGCAATCAGCCCCAGCATTTT. Its translation: CAWSNRGSSNQPQHF.

V is TRBV4-2 and J is TRBJ2-7; TRBD1 aligns across 7 bases. The V and J ends lost 1 base and 7 bases, in that order; junction bases with no gene match: 7. Germline CDR1 LGHNA, CDR2 YNFKEQ. The CDR3 spans 14 residues. The CDR3 sequence is CASSQVRDSGEQYF. CDR3 nucleotide sequence: TGTGCCAGCAGCCAAGTCCGGGACAGTGGGGAGCAGTACTTC.

The chain joins TRBV4-2 to TRBJ2-3; D is possibly TRBD2 (5 bases). Germline CDR1 and CDR2: LGHNA and YNFKEQ. CDR3 length: 16 residues. The V end lost 4 bases, the J end lost 5 bases, and 19 bases lay between the germline ends. The CDR3 reads CASSPVLGWAGDTQYF. CDR3 nucleotides: TGTGCCAGCAGCCCAGTTTTGGGGTGGGCGGGAGATACGCAGTATTTT.

This sequence joins TRBV6-6 and TRBJ1-2; TRBD1 is a possible D gene (6 bases). The germline gives CDR1 MNHNY, CDR2 SVGAGI (reference sequence). This CDR3 is built from 14 residues. V was shortened by 0 bases and J by 7 bases, with 12 bases between the two germline ends. The CDR3 spells CASSYSTGSSGYTF. CDR3 nucleotides: TGTGCCAGCAGTTACTCGACAGGCTCAAGTGGCTACACCTTC.

This chain connects TRBV6-6 to TRBJ2-7; tentatively, D is TRBD1 (6 bases). The germline CDR1 and CDR2 sequences are MNHNY and SVGAGI (reference sequence). V lost 8 bases and J 6 bases, leaving 17 bases between the germline ends. The CDR3 has 13 residues. The CDR3 region has the DNA TGTGCCAGCTCATTATCAGGGGTGGGCGAGCAGTACTTC. This sequence encodes CASSLSGVGEQYF.

This chain links TRBV7-2 with TRBJ1-2; 7 bases fit TRBD1. CDR1 SGHTA and CDR2 FQGNSA come from the germline V gene. The CDR3 runs 17 residues. The V segment lost 6 bases and the J segment 4 bases; nucleotides outside the gene matches: 17. The CDR3 DNA sequence: TGTGCCAGCAGTCAGGACAGGTCGGGACCGGGTATCTATGGCTACACCTTC. Translation: CASSQDRSGPGIYGYTF.

Only a few counts were recorded for this clone. Germline is not matched at one junction end, which may reflect a read error. V usage is TRBV11-1 and J usage is TRBJ2-7; 10 nucleotides match TRBD2. The CDR3 consists of 8 residues. Germline CDR1 and CDR2: SGHAT and FQDESV (reference sequence). In DNA form, the CDR3 reads TGTGCCAAGCGGGGGGGAGACTTC. Amino acid sequence: CAKRGGDF.

The V and J genes are TRBV11-1 and TRBJ1-5, with TRBD1 matching 8 bases. Looked up from germline, CDR1 is SGHAT and CDR2 is FQDESV (reference sequence). V dropped 3 bases and J dropped 4; count of bases not matched to a gene: 11. The CDR3 sequence is 17 residues long. The chain's CDR3 is CASSFSPDRGGNQPQHF. CDR3 sequence (DNA): TGTGCCAGCAGCTTTAGCCCTGACAGGGGAGGAAATCAGCCCCAGCATTTT. The whole variable domain, filled in from reference TRBV11-1 and TRBJ1-5, reads EAEVAQSPRYKITEKSQAVAFWCDPISGHATLYWYRQILGQGPELLVQFQDESVVDDSQLPKDRFSAERLKGVDSTLKIQPAELGDSAMYLCASSFSPDRGGNQPQHFGDGTRLSIL.

The chain links TRBV18 to TRBJ2-1; a possible D gene is TRBD1 (6 bases). Per germline, CDR1 KGHSH and CDR2 LQKENI. The CDR3 consists of 15 residues. The V and J ends lost 8 bases and 5 bases respectively, with 19 bases between them. The CDR3 protein is CASPTVDGQNNEQFF. In DNA form, the CDR3 reads TGTGCCAGCCCAACAGTCGACGGACAGAACAATGAGCAGTTCTTC.

The chain recombines TRBV5-1 with TRBJ2-7; possibly TRBD1 for D (6 bases). CDR3 length: 13 amino acids. Looked up from germline, CDR1 is SGHRS and CDR2 is YFSETQ. V was trimmed by 4 bases and J by 3 bases, leaving 11 bases between them. The DNA of the CDR3 is TGCGCCAGCAGCGTGGACAGAAGCTACGAGCAGTACTTC. Translation gives CASSVDRSYEQYF.

The V gene is TRBV7-2, the J gene TRBJ1-1; a possible D gene is TRBD1 (6 bases). CDR3 size: 15 residues. Looked up from germline, CDR1 is SGHTA and CDR2 is FQGNSA. V was clipped by 1 base and J by 7 bases, with 16 bases between them. CDR3 sequence: CASSLDWGADGEAFF. CDR3 sequence (DNA): TGTGCCAGCAGCTTAGATTGGGGGGCTGATGGTGAAGCTTTCTTT.

V and J are TRBV27 and TRBJ2-1; tentatively, D is TRBD1 (5 bases). The CDR3 sequence is 13 residues long. V lost 5 bases to trimming and J lost 10 bases, with 15 bases between them. The germline CDR1 and CDR2 sequences are MNHEY and SMNVEV (reference sequence). In nucleotides, the CDR3 is TGTGCCAGCAGTACAACGACAGAAGACGAGCAGTTCTTC. Its protein is CASSTTTEDEQFF.

The chain joins TRBV30 to TRBJ2-7; D unresolved. Germline loops: CDR1 GTSNPN, CDR2 SVGIG (reference sequence). There are 11 residues in the CDR3. Trimming cost V 1 base and J 3 bases, with 4 bases left between them. In DNA form, the CDR3 reads TGTGCCTGGAGTGACAGCTACGAGCAGTACTTC. Translated, it gives CAWSDSYEQYF.